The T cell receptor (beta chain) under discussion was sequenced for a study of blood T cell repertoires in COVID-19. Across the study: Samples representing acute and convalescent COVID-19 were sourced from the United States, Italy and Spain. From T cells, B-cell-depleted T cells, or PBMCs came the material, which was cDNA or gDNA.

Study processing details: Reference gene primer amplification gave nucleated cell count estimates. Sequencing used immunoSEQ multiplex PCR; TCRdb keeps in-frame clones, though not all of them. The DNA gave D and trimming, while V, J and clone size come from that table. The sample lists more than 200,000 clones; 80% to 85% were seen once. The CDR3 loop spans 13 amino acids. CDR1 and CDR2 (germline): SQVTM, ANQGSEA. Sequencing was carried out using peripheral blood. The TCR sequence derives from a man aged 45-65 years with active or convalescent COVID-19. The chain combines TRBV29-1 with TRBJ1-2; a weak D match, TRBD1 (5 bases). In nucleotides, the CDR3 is TGCAGTACAACAGGTCAAGCTGCTTATGGCTACACCTTC. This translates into CSTTGQAAYGYTF.